The 29 T cell receptor beta chains below all came from one sample that was sequenced in a study of graft-versus-host responses after intestinal transplantation. The protocol was immunoSEQ multiplex PCR, while the TCRdb copy is restricted to in-frame clones and leaves out a portion. The sample includes some 140,000 clones, 92% of them seen just once. Antigens of these TCRs are unknown. The source material was unstimulated CD4+ T cells sorted from spleen or lymph node cells, sampled before intestinal transplant. These receptors were obtained from a human donor who received an intestinal transplant.

CDR3: CASSTTGPLSIQYF. In nucleotides, the CDR3 is TGTGCCAGTAGTACCACCGGACCCCTGAGCATTCAGTACTTC. The chain has TRBV19 and TRBJ2-4; no clear D. CDR3 length: 14 amino acids. The germline V gene encodes CDR1 LNHDA and CDR2 SQIVND (reference sequence). V lost 4 bases, J lost 9 bases, and 16 bases lay in between.

The chain combines TRBV30 with TRBJ2-3, with 9 nucleotides matching TRBD2. V trimming: 2 bases; J trimming: 3 bases; junction bases outside the gene matches: 9. The V gene's germline CDR1 is GTSNPN and CDR2 SVGIG (reference sequence). The CDR3 length is 16 residues. CDR3 coding DNA: TGTGCCTGGAGTCCAACCCTGGCGGGAGGGACAGATACGCAGTATTTT. Translated, it gives CAWSPTLAGGTDTQYF.

The rearrangement joins TRBV18 to TRBJ1-1; unclear D gene. Germline V gene data show CDR1 as KGHSH and CDR2 as LQKENI. This CDR3 has 16 residues. V was trimmed by 1 base and J by 4 bases, leaving 16 bases between them. The CDR3: CASSPQPTQGSTEAFF. The CDR3 coding sequence is TGTGCCAGCTCACCACAGCCCACCCAAGGGAGCACTGAAGCTTTCTTT. The entire variable domain, with the rest obtained from reference TRBV18 and TRBJ1-1, is as follows: NAGVMQNPRHLVRRRGQEARLRCSPMKGHSHVYWYRQLPEEGLKFMVYLQKENIIDESGMPKERFSAEFPKEGPSILRIQQVVRGDSAAYFCASSPQPTQGSTEAFFGQGTRLTVV.

This clone was counted between two and nine times. V usage is TRBV6-1 and J usage is TRBJ1-2; D unresolved. The CDR3 contains 12 residues. Germline V lookup: CDR1 MNHNS, CDR2 SASEGT. Trimming pared 7 bases from V and 4 bases from J, leaving 10 bases between. The CDR3 sequence: CASIGFGYGYTF. CDR3 coding DNA: TGTGCCAGCATTGGGTTCGGCTATGGCTACACCTTC.

The rearrangement links TRBV28 to TRBJ2-7, with D tentatively TRBD1 (7 bases). The CDR3 runs 15 residues. V lost 4 bases to trimming and J lost 0 bases, with 13 bases between them. From germline, CDR1 is MDHEN and CDR2 SYDVKM. Written as DNA, the CDR3 is TGTGCCAGCAGTTGGAGGGACAGAATCTCCTACGAGCAGTACTTC. Protein sequence: CASSWRDRISYEQYF.

The sample holds one count of this clone. The rearrangement uses TRBV29-1 and TRBJ2-1; tentatively, D is TRBD2 (5 bases). Trimming left V 3 bases short and J 3 bases short, with 9 bases between. This CDR3 contains 13 residues. The V gene's germline CDR1 is SQVTM and CDR2 ANQGSEA. Written as DNA, the CDR3 is TGCAGCGTTGAGAGGGCCATCTACAATGAGCAGTTCTTC. It is translated as CSVERAIYNEQFF.

The chain joins TRBV9 to TRBJ2-7, with D unresolved. CDR3 length: 14 residues. Germline values: CDR1 SGDLS, CDR2 YYNGEE. The V and J ends lost 0 bases and 3 bases respectively, with 10 bases between them. The CDR3 loop reads CASSVGDGIYEQYF. CDR3 nucleotide sequence: TGTGCCAGCAGCGTAGGAGATGGAATCTACGAGCAGTACTTC.

The gene calls are TRBV7-2 and TRBJ2-2; D might be TRBD2 (6 bases). Trimming pared 4 bases from V and 1 base from J, leaving 10 bases between. The CDR3 is made up of 15 amino acids. Germline V gene data show CDR1 as SGHTA and CDR2 as FQGNSA. CDR3 amino acids: CASSSTRMNTGELFF. The CDR3 coding sequence is TGTGCCAGCAGCTCGACTAGAATGAACACCGGGGAGCTGTTTTTT.

This chain joins TRBV5-1 and TRBJ2-5, with TRBD2 as a possible D gene (7 bases). Germline V gene data show CDR1 as SGHRS and CDR2 as YFSETQ. With 3 bases removed from V and 5 bases from J, the gap between germline ends came to 17 bases. This CDR3 contains 15 residues. The CDR3 reads CASSSPRGGEETQYF. The CDR3 nucleotides are TGCGCCAGCAGCTCCCCAAGGGGGGGAGAGGAGACCCAGTACTTC.

The rearrangement joins TRBV7-2 to TRBJ2-2, with D perhaps matching TRBD1 or TRBD2 (5 bases each). V lost 3 bases and J lost 4, with 9 bases in between. The CDR3 is 14 amino acids. Germline V CDR1 and CDR2: SGHTA, FQGNSA. CDR3 DNA: TGTGCCAGCAGCTTGGCAGGGAGCACCGGGGAGCTGTTTTTT. Translated: CASSLAGSTGELFF. Full variable domain (remainder filled in from reference TRBV7-2 and TRBJ2-2): GAGVSQSPSNKVTEKGKDVELRCDPISGHTALYWYRQSLGQGLEFLIYFQGNSAPDKSGLPSDRFSAERTGGSVSTLTIQRTQQEDSAVYLCASSLAGSTGELFFGEGSRLTVL.

This chain uses TRBV18 with TRBJ2-5; a possible D gene is TRBD2 (7 bases). The closer fit of TRBJ2-7 to the DNA end suggests the J call may be wrong. The germline gives CDR1 KGHSH, CDR2 LQKENI. The CDR3 has 14 amino acids. The CDR3 here is CASSRGGAPDEQYF. Written as DNA, the CDR3 is TGTGCCAGCTCTCGAGGGGGGGCGCCTGACGAGCAGTACTTC.

The V gene is TRBV19, the J gene TRBJ1-5, with 9 bases lining up with TRBD1. The V gene end was trimmed by 4 bases and the J gene end by 6 bases; junction bases not matched to a gene: 10. This CDR3 comprises 16 residues. Per the germline V gene, CDR1 is LNHDA and CDR2 is SQIVND (reference sequence). The CDR3 loop is CASSRSRGQGAQPQHF. CDR3 coding DNA: TGTGCCAGTAGTAGGTCCCGGGGACAGGGAGCTCAGCCCCAGCATTTT.

This sequence joins TRBV5-1 and TRBJ2-2; D is perhaps TRBD1 (5 bases). The CDR3 sequence is 15 residues long. CDR1 and CDR2 from the germline V gene are SGHRS and YFSETQ. The V end lost 1 base, the J end lost 4 bases, and 11 bases lay between the germline ends. CDR3 nucleotides: TGCGCCAGCAGCTTGCTGGGGCTGTTCACCGGGGAGCTGTTTTTT. It encodes CASSLLGLFTGELFF.

The rearrangement joins TRBV5-1 to TRBJ2-3; D possibly uses TRBD1 or TRBD2 (5 bases each). In germline, CDR1 is SGHRS, CDR2 YFSETQ. Trimming stripped 3 bases from V and 4 bases from J, with 15 bases between. This CDR3 spans 15 amino acids. The CDR3 loop reads CASSSGAATADTQYF. The CDR3 nucleotides are TGCGCCAGCAGCTCCGGGGCCGCAACGGCAGATACGCAGTATTTT.

The rearrangement joins TRBV6-5 to TRBJ2-6, with no clear D. V was pared by 0 bases and J by 0 bases, with 6 bases between. The CDR3 covers 16 residues. Germline V gene sequence: CDR1 MNHEY, CDR2 SVGAGI. CDR3 protein: CASSYSTLSGANVLTF. In DNA, the CDR3 is TGTGCCAGCAGTTACTCGACCCTCTCTGGGGCCAACGTCCTGACTTTC.

V is TRBV5-1 and J is TRBJ1-4; no reliable D call. The CDR3 has 15 residues. The germline CDR1 and CDR2 sequences are SGHRS and YFSETQ. V lost 3 bases and J lost 4, with 13 bases in between. DNA of the CDR3: TGCGCCAGCAGCTCCGACCTGGGGAGTAATGAAAAACTGTTTTTT. Amino acids: CASSSDLGSNEKLFF.

J is TRBJ1-2 and V is TRBV19, with D possibly TRBD1 on 5 matching bases. Per germline, CDR1 LNHDA and CDR2 SQIVND (reference sequence). The CDR3 contains 15 residues. Trimming removed 9 bases at V and 5 bases at J, with 22 bases between. Here the CDR3 reads CASSVGPPSSYGYTF. The CDR3 nucleotides read TGTGCCAGCTCCGTGGGACCGCCGTCCTCATATGGCTACACCTTC.

The rearrangement uses TRBV11-2 and TRBJ2-5; D not resolved. The V end was cut by 5 bases, the J end by 0 bases, with 16 bases between. CDR1 SGHAT and CDR2 FQNNGV come from the germline V gene. The CDR3 sequence is 16 residues long. CDR3 nucleotide sequence: TGTGCCAGCAGCCTAAAAGTGACGGCGTACCAAGAGACCCAGTACTTC. Translated: CASSLKVTAYQETQYF.

The CDR3 spells CASSPGLAGRETQYF. DNA for the CDR3: TGTGCCAGCAGCCCAGGACTAGCGGGCAGAGAGACCCAGTACTTC. V is TRBV7-2 and J is TRBJ2-5; 11 bases line up with TRBD2. The length of the CDR3 is 15 residues. Germline-derived CDR1 and CDR2 are SGHTA and FQGNSA. V lost 5 bases, J lost 4 bases, and 6 bases stayed unmatched.

The gene calls are TRBV7-2 and TRBJ2-5; TRBD2 is a possible D gene (6 bases). Germline-derived CDR1 and CDR2 are SGHTA and FQGNSA. CDR3 length equals 15 residues. Trimming left V 1 base short and J 1 base short, with 10 bases between. CDR3: CASSLGLATQETQYF. Here the CDR3 DNA reads TGTGCCAGCAGCTTAGGGCTAGCGACCCAAGAGACCCAGTACTTC.

The chain employs TRBV6-5 and TRBJ1-1; 9 bases agree with TRBD1. The V segment lost 7 bases and the J segment 4 bases; nucleotides outside the gene matches: 10. The CDR3 length is 15 residues. CDR1 is MNHEY, CDR2 SVGAGI, per germline. This chain's CDR3 is CASKGTGRGSTEAFF. The CDR3 coding sequence is TGTGCCAGCAAGGGGACAGGGCGAGGGAGCACTGAAGCTTTCTTT.

The chain carries TRBV5-1 and TRBJ1-1; D ambiguous. Trimming cost V 2 bases and J 3 bases, with 8 bases left between them. Germline V CDR1 and CDR2: SGHRS, YFSETQ. The CDR3 has 13 amino acids. The CDR3 loop is CASSLYRDTEAFF. CDR3 coding DNA: TGCGCCAGCAGCTTATACCGGGACACTGAAGCTTTCTTT.

The rearrangement uses TRBV25-1 and TRBJ2-1; D may be TRBD1 (6 bases). The CDR3 sequence is 16 residues long. The germline gives CDR1 MGHDK, CDR2 SYGVNS. The germline V and J ends were trimmed by 2 bases and 1 base, with 12 bases remaining between them. The CDR3 DNA follows: TGTGCCAGCAGTGAAAACAGGGTTGGTTCCTACAATGAGCAGTTCTTC. Protein sequence: CASSENRVGSYNEQFF.

This sequence joins TRBV19 and TRBJ2-7, with D unclear. V was trimmed by 3 bases and J by 0 bases, leaving 9 bases between them. Germline V gene lookup returns CDR1 LNHDA and CDR2 SQIVND (reference sequence). CDR3 size: 14 residues. The DNA for the CDR3 is TGTGCCAGTAGTATGCTTGCTTACTCCTACGAGCAGTACTTC. This codes for CASSMLAYSYEQYF.

J is TRBJ1-6 and V is TRBV29-1; 8 bases map to TRBD1. Trimming cost V 4 bases and J 6 bases; bases outside gene matches: 2. Germline CDR1 and CDR2: SQVTM and ANQGSEA. The length of the CDR3 is 13 residues. In DNA form, the CDR3 reads TGCAGCGTTGGGACAGGGCTTAATTCACCCCTCCACTTT. Its translation: CSVGTGLNSPLHF.

The chain uses TRBV18 and TRBJ2-5, with D unclear. The CDR3 covers 11 residues. CDR1 and CDR2 from the germline V gene are KGHSH and LQKENI. Trimming stripped 3 bases from V and 5 bases from J, with 4 bases between. The CDR3 sequence: CASSPAETQYF. The CDR3 region has the DNA TGTGCCAGCTCACCCGCCGAGACCCAGTACTTC.

V is TRBV18 and J is TRBJ1-4; D may be TRBD1 (5 bases). The V and J ends lost 2 bases and 8 bases respectively, with 9 bases between them. Per the germline V gene, CDR1 is KGHSH and CDR2 is LQKENI. The CDR3 extends over 13 amino acids. The CDR3 protein is CASSPGGEEKLFF. CDR3 coding DNA: TGTGCCAGCTCACCAGGGGGAGAAGAAAAACTGTTTTTT.

This chain uses TRBV5-1 with TRBJ2-5, with 13 bases aligning to TRBD2. CDR3 length: 16 amino acids. V lost 4 bases, J lost 4 bases, and 7 bases stayed unmatched. In germline, CDR1 is SGHRS, CDR2 YFSETQ. The CDR3 sequence: CASSRTSGSSGETQYF. As DNA, the CDR3 is TGCGCCAGCAGCCGGACTAGCGGGAGTTCGGGAGAGACCCAGTACTTC.

The chain joins TRBV7-9 to TRBJ2-7; maybe TRBD1 (6 bases). Germline V lookup: CDR1 SEHNR, CDR2 FQNEAQ (reference sequence). Trimming stripped 5 bases from V and 4 bases from J, with 9 bases between. The CDR3 runs to 12 residues. CDR3 nucleotides: TGTGCCAGCAGCGGGACAATTTACGAGCAGTACTTC. Amino acids: CASSGTIYEQYF.